The 16 T cell receptor beta chains reported below all come from one sample, sequenced in a study of T cell responses to AZD1222 COVID-19 vaccine. Measured with immunoSEQ multiplex PCR; TCRdb has only the in-frame clones, and not every one. The sample holds around 130,000 clones, over 90% seen once. The sample in question was peripheral blood, obtained on day 0 of AZD1222 vaccination. The receptors come from an adult in good health.

The CDR3 protein is CASSPPSGTKQYF. CDR3 sequence (DNA): TGTGCCAGCTCACCACCCTCCGGGACAAAGCAGTACTTC. The V call is TRBV18, the J call TRBJ2-7; D is possibly TRBD1 (6 bases). With 0 bases removed from V and 8 bases from J, the gap between germline ends came to 11 bases. Per germline, CDR1 KGHSH and CDR2 LQKENI. This CDR3 comprises 13 residues.

The chain couples TRBV7-8 to TRBJ2-1; maybe TRBD2 (5 bases). Germline CDR1 reads SGHVS; CDR2 reads FQNEAQ. Trimming left V 5 bases short and J 6 bases short, with 11 bases between. The CDR3 sequence is 13 residues long. The CDR3 nucleotides are TGTGCCAGCAGCCCCCGGGGTAGCAATGAGCAGTTCTTC. It codes for CASSPRGSNEQFF.

The chain combines TRBV30 with TRBJ2-5; weak D call: TRBD1 (6 bases). Trimming stripped 2 bases from V and 5 bases from J, with 9 bases between. Germline V gene data show CDR1 as GTSNPN and CDR2 as SVGIG (reference sequence). The CDR3 runs to 12 residues. Written as DNA, the CDR3 is TGTGCCTGGAGTCCCAGGGGTGAGACCCAGTACTTC. This gives the protein CAWSPRGETQYF.

This chain joins TRBV15 and TRBJ2-7; 9 bases align to TRBD1. The CDR3 extends over 19 amino acids. The V gene end was trimmed by 3 bases and the J gene end by 5 bases; junction bases not matched to a gene: 20. Germline CDR1 LNHNV, CDR2 YYDKDF (reference sequence). CDR3 nucleotide sequence: TGTGCCACCAGCAGTAGAGGCCGGCATTCCGGGACAGGGATCCACGAGCAGTACTTC. Its protein product is CATSSRGRHSGTGIHEQYF.

V gene TRBV5-4 combines with J gene TRBJ1-4, with D uncertain. Germline V gene lookup returns CDR1 SGHNT and CDR2 YYREEE (reference sequence). The CDR3 consists of 14 residues. Trimming took 6 bases from V and 4 from J, leaving 13 bases between them. CDR3 protein: CASTTSLGNEKLFF. CDR3 DNA: TGTGCCAGCACCACGAGTCTGGGTAATGAAAAACTGTTTTTT.

The chain carries TRBV9 and TRBJ2-4; weak D call: TRBD2 (7 bases). Germline lookup yields CDR1 SGDLS and CDR2 YYNGEE. The CDR3 runs to 12 residues. V was clipped by 7 bases and J by 5 bases, with 10 bases between them. The CDR3: CASGEGENIQYF. CDR3 sequence (DNA): TGTGCCAGCGGGGAGGGGGAAAACATTCAGTACTTC.

V gene TRBV3-1 (or the pseudogene TRBV3-2) combines with J gene TRBJ1-4; D is perhaps TRBD1 (6 bases). Germline V gene data show CDR1 as LGHDT and CDR2 as YNNKEL (reference sequence). CDR3 length: 16 residues. Between the trimmed V and J ends, which lost 4 bases and 3 bases, there was a span of 15 bases. Written as DNA, the CDR3 is TGTGCCAGCAGCCGACTACAGGGAATCCCTAATGAAAAACTGTTTTTT. Protein: CASSRLQGIPNEKLFF.

CDR3 coding DNA: TGTGCCAGCAGCCCCTGGGGTTGGGATTCACCCCTCCACTTT. Translation gives CASSPWGWDSPLHF. The gene calls are TRBV5-6 and TRBJ1-6; D remains unclear. The CDR3 length is 14 residues. CDR1 and CDR2 (germline): SGHDT, YYEEEE. The V gene lost 4 bases and the J gene lost 8 bases, with 13 bases spanning the gap.

The chain couples TRBV6-2 or TRBV6-3 to TRBJ2-7; 9 bases line up with TRBD2. V lost 2 bases to trimming and J lost 3 bases; unmatched junction nucleotides: 11. Germline V gives CDR1 MNHEY, CDR2 SVGEGT. This CDR3 comprises 17 residues. Here the CDR3 reads CASSYPLERGADYEQYF. In DNA form, the CDR3 reads TGTGCCAGCAGTTACCCCCTTGAGCGGGGGGCCGACTACGAGCAGTACTTC.

The chain couples TRBV11-2 to TRBJ1-6; D is unresolved. Germline-derived CDR1 and CDR2 are SGHAT and FQNNGV. The ends were cut back, 1 base at V and 7 bases at J, with 5 bases in the middle. The length of the CDR3 is 13 residues. CDR3 sequence: CASSLGQNSPLHF. For the CDR3, the DNA is TGTGCCAGCAGCTTAGGGCAGAATTCACCCCTCCACTTT.

This chain joins TRBV4-1 and TRBJ1-1; D is perhaps TRBD1 (5 bases). Germline V lookup: CDR1 MGHRA, CDR2 YSYEKL. Trimming shortened V by 3 bases and J by 5 bases, and 19 bases separated the two germline ends. The CDR3 is 16 amino acids. The CDR3: CASSQTPHRRETEAFF. In DNA form, the CDR3 reads TGCGCCAGCAGCCAGACTCCCCACAGGAGGGAGACTGAAGCTTTCTTT.

The rearrangement joins TRBV2 to TRBJ1-4; TRBD1 matches at 7 bases. The CDR3 runs to 13 residues. Germline values: CDR1 SNHLY, CDR2 FYNNEI. The V and J ends lost 7 bases and 4 bases, in that order; junction bases with no gene match: 3. CDR3 loop: CASIRQGNEKLFF. The DNA of the CDR3 is TGTGCCAGCATTAGACAGGGTAATGAAAAACTGTTTTTT.

This clone has just one count. The chain carries TRBV4-1 and TRBJ2-7; weak D call: TRBD1 (5 bases). Germline V gene data show CDR1 as MGHRA and CDR2 as YSYEKL. Trimming left V 3 bases short and J 5 bases short, with 14 bases between. The CDR3 covers 14 residues. The CDR3 loop reads CASSQTLGPDEQYF. The DNA of the CDR3 is TGCGCCAGCAGCCAGACCCTGGGGCCTGACGAGCAGTACTTC.

The chain recombines TRBV7-9 with TRBJ1-2; D is ambiguous. The V gene's germline CDR1 is SEHNR and CDR2 FQNEAQ (reference sequence). This CDR3 comprises 14 residues. V lost 1 base to trimming and J lost 7 bases, with 13 bases between them. The DNA of the CDR3 is TGTGCCAGCAGCTTAGTATTTTTGGACCTTGGCTACACCTTC. Translated, it gives CASSLVFLDLGYTF. Full variable domain (rest looked up from reference TRBV7-9 and TRBJ1-2): DTGVSQNPRHKITKRGQNVTFRCDPISEHNRLYWYRQTLGQGPEFLTYFQNEAQLEKSRLLSDRFSAERPKGSFSTLEIQRTEQGDSAMYLCASSLVFLDLGYTFGSGTRLTVV.

The chain is built from TRBV7-8 and TRBJ1-3; 9 nucleotides match TRBD1. Germline loops: CDR1 SGHVS, CDR2 FQNEAQ. V gave up 5 bases and J gave up 4 bases; unmatched junction bases: 6. This CDR3 region has 15 residues. As DNA, the CDR3 is TGTGCCAGCAGCGTACAGGGGGCTGGAGGAAACACCATATATTTT. The encoded protein is CASSVQGAGGNTIYF.

The chain has TRBV5-4 and TRBJ2-3; TRBD2 aligns across 8 bases. V trimming: 0 bases; J trimming: 0 bases; junction bases outside the gene matches: 3. The V gene's germline CDR1 is SGHNT and CDR2 YYREEE (reference sequence). The CDR3 extends over 16 amino acids. CDR3 protein: CASSLGAGVSTDTQYF. Written as DNA, the CDR3 is TGTGCCAGCAGCTTGGGAGCGGGGGTCAGCACAGATACGCAGTATTTT.